This record looks at one TCR beta chain sequence and its context. The data were obtained in a study of blood T cell repertoires in COVID-19. The CDR3 spans 12 residues. Germline lookup yields CDR1 LGHNT and CDR2 FRNRAP. V lost 5 bases and J lost 15; bases outside the gene matches: 7. Profiling relied on immunoSEQ multiplex PCR, and the TCRdb table lists in-frame clones only, not all of them. The data contain under 200,000 clones, roughly 88% of them singletons. The sequenced sample consisted of peripheral blood. The TCR comes from a woman of 80 years or more with active or convalescent COVID-19. This chain joins TRBV12-5 and TRBJ1-6, with TRBD1 matching over 7 bases. The CDR3 coding sequence is TGTGCTAGTGGTACAGGACAGGATGACCTCCACTTT. Its translation is CASGTGQDDLHF.